This T cell receptor beta chain derives from a study of regulatory T cells in long-lasting Graves disease. Across the whole study: Patients newly diagnosed with Graves' had been on antithyroid drugs for under 3 months.

Time point: newly diagnosed GD, antithyroid drugs for less than 3 months. TCR sequences were obtained from RNA taken from PBMCs. This clonotype was detected a few times. Possible read error: a much larger clone is one base away. Library construction for TCR beta used iRepertoire HTBI primers and Arm-PCR of CDR3 regions. Each CDR3 protein gets one entry after TCRdb re-called the multiplex PCR reads with MiXCR. Found here are 350,000 to 400,000 distinct CDR3 sequences, about a sixth of them singletons; the top ten hold about 19%. The same sample was also used in a study of T cells in Graves' hyperthyroidism and ophthalmopathy.

This receptor was identified in a young woman with Graves disease. The sample in question was peripheral blood mononuclear cells (PBMCs), obtained at new diagnosis, from a patient treated with antithyroid drugs.

The CDR3 loop reads CAARWGEYTGELFF. As DNA, the CDR3 is TGTGCCGCCCGATGGGGGGAGTACACCGGGGAGCTGTTTTTT. The rearrangement joins TRBV11-2 to TRBJ2-2, with a tentative D call TRBD2 (6 bases). Germline assignment: CDR1 SGHAT and CDR2 FQNNGV. The V end was cut by 11 bases, the J end by 3 bases, with 16 bases between. This CDR3 region has 14 residues.